Shown below are 10 T cell receptor beta chains from a single sample sequenced in a study of shared clonotypes between healthy human individuals. Here immunoSEQ multiplex PCR was the method, and the copy in TCRdb shows in-frame clones only, minus some. The sample consists of 2 million to 2.5 million clones, around 93% of them appearing once. Terminally differentiated effector memory CD45RA+ cells were left out of the naive CD8 fraction, which was CD45RO-negative and positively selected for CCR7. The sample comprised naive CD8+ T cells from PBMCs. The receptors derive from a man in his late teens or twenties in good health. Some clones in this sample may be carry-over from other donors' samples.

V and J are TRBV7-9 and TRBJ2-2; TRBD2 might be the D (5 bases). Germline CDR1 SEHNR, CDR2 FQNEAQ (reference sequence). V dropped 5 bases and J dropped 5 bases, with 9 bases sitting between them. CDR3 length: 13 amino acids. The CDR3 spells CASSERGTGELFF. The DNA of the CDR3 is TGTGCCAGCAGCGAAAGAGGGACCGGGGAGCTGTTTTTT.

This chain connects TRBV19 to TRBJ1-2; D is possibly TRBD1 (5 bases). CDR1 LNHDA and CDR2 SQIVND come from the germline V gene (reference sequence). CDR3 length: 15 amino acids. V lost 6 bases and J 3 bases, leaving 17 bases between the germline ends. CDR3 coding DNA: TGTGCCAGTAGCCCTAACCACAGGATCTACTATGGCTACACCTTC. This translates into CASSPNHRIYYGYTF. Supplemented by reference TRBV19 and TRBJ1-2, the full variable domain reads DGGITQSPKYLFRKEGQNVTLSCEQNLNHDAMYWYRQDPGQGLRLIYYSQIVNDFQKGDIAEGYSVSREKKESFPLTVTSAQKNPTAFYLCASSPNHRIYYGYTFGSGTRLTVV.

The chain recombines TRBV7-9 with TRBJ2-1, with D possibly matching TRBD2 (5 bases). Trimming shortened V by 0 bases and J by 7 bases, and 13 bases separated the two germline ends. Germline assignment: CDR1 SEHNR and CDR2 FQNEAQ (reference sequence). The CDR3 spans 15 residues. The CDR3 here is CASSLAGEIKNEQFF. The CDR3 DNA sequence: TGTGCCAGCAGCTTAGCGGGAGAAATAAAAAATGAGCAGTTCTTC.

This rearrangement joins TRBV11-2 to TRBJ1-2; D unresolved. Germline V CDR1 and CDR2: SGHAT, FQNNGV. V was pared by 3 bases and J by 2 bases, with 10 bases between. This CDR3 spans 14 amino acids. The CDR3 DNA sequence: TGTGCCAGCAGCTTCGGCAGGTACAACTATGGCTACACCTTC. Protein: CASSFGRYNYGYTF. The full variable domain, rest sourced from reference TRBV11-2 and TRBJ1-2, is EAGVAQSPRYKIIEKRQSVAFWCNPISGHATLYWYQQILGQGPKLLIQFQNNGVVDDSQLPKDRFSAERLKGVDSTLKIQPAKLEDSAVYLCASSFGRYNYGYTFGSGTRLTVV.

The chain employs TRBV9 and TRBJ2-2, with D perhaps given as TRBD1 or TRBD2 (7 bases each). Trimming cost V 4 bases and J 4 bases, with 14 bases left between them. This CDR3 has 15 residues. Germline values: CDR1 SGDLS, CDR2 YYNGEE. For the CDR3, the DNA is TGTGCCAGCAGCCAGTCAGGGGGGGTCACCGGGGAGCTGTTTTTT. Protein product: CASSQSGGVTGELFF.

The V call is TRBV6-7, the J call TRBJ1-1; D call uncertain. TRBV6-7 is noted as an ORF with a role that remains uncertain. CDR3 size: 8 residues. The V end was cut by 8 bases, the J end by 8 bases, with 3 bases between. The CDR3 region is CASLEAFF. The CDR3 coding sequence is TGTGCCAGCCTAGAAGCTTTCTTT.

The chain combines TRBV9 with TRBJ2-5; 10 bases are a match to TRBD2. In germline, CDR1 is SGDLS, CDR2 YYNGEE. V trimming: 4 bases; J trimming: 2 bases; junction bases outside the gene matches: 5. The CDR3 runs to 15 residues. Here the CDR3 DNA reads TGTGCCAGCAGCCAAGGACTAGCGGCTCAAGAGACCCAGTACTTC. It encodes CASSQGLAAQETQYF.

The gene calls are TRBV28 and TRBJ1-5; D not resolved. The CDR3 runs to 16 residues. Deletions cut 3 bases from V and 0 bases from J, with 12 bases between. CDR1 and CDR2 (germline): MDHEN, SYDVKM. CDR3 in DNA: TGTGCCAGCAGTTTCGGGTCCAGTTATAGCAATCAGCCCCAGCATTTT. Translation gives CASSFGSSYSNQPQHF.

This sequence joins TRBV28 and TRBJ2-7, with TRBD2 matching 7 bases. The CDR3 has 15 residues. Germline values: CDR1 MDHEN, CDR2 SYDVKM. Trimming took 5 bases from V and 3 from J; bases not matched to a gene: 10. The CDR3 DNA follows: TGTGCCAGCAGTGTCTGGGGAGGGTGGGGCTACGAGCAGTACTTC. Its translation is CASSVWGGWGYEQYF.

The chain couples TRBV15 to TRBJ2-3; D unclear. Germline loops: CDR1 LNHNV, CDR2 YYDKDF (reference sequence). This CDR3 has 13 amino acids. Between the trimmed V and J ends, which lost 1 base and 5 bases, there was a span of 7 bases. CDR3 loop: CATSRAYVDTQYF. The CDR3 nucleotides are TGTGCCACCAGCAGAGCGTATGTAGATACGCAGTATTTT. Supplemented by reference TRBV15 and TRBJ2-3, the full variable domain reads DAMVIQNPRYQVTQFGKPVTLSCSQTLNHNVMYWYQQKSSQAPKLLFHYYDKDFNNEADTPDNFQSRRPNTSFCFLDIRSPGLGDTAMYLCATSRAYVDTQYFGPGTRLTVL.